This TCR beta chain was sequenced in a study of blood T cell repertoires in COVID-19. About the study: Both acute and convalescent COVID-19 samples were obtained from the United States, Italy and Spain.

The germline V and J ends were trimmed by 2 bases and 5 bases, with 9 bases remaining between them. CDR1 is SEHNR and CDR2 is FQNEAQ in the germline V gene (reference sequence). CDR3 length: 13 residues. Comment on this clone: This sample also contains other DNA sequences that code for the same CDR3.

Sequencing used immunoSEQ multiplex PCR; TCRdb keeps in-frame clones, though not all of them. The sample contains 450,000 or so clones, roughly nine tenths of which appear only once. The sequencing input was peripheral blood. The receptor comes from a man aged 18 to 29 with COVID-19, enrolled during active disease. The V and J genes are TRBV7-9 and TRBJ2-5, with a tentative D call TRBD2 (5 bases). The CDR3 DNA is TGTGCCAGCAGCTTACGTGGGGAGGAGACCCAGTACTTC. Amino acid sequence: CASSLRGEETQYF. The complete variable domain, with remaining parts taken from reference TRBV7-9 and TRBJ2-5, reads DTGVSQNPRHKITKRGQNVTFRCDPISEHNRLYWYRQTLGQGPEFLTYFQNEAQLEKSRLLSDRFSAERPKGSFSTLEIQRTEQGDSAMYLCASSLRGEETQYFGPGTRLLVL.